One T cell receptor beta chain is described in this entry. Its antigen is undetermined. Both subsets, CD45RA+ naive and CD45RA-negative memory, were split from the CD4+ cells. This sample is drawn from a study of shared clonotypes between healthy human individuals. Looking at the study overall: There were three CD4 naive, three CD4 memory, two CD8 naive and one CD8 memory plates per donor.

Germline lookup yields CDR1 SGHVS and CDR2 FQNEAQ. This CDR3 has 16 amino acids. Trimming cost V 5 bases and J 6 bases, with 19 bases left between them. The study's findings and limits: Tissue TCR repertoires likely differ from these blood-only repertoires. Though the depth was large, rarefaction showed that sorted-subset sequencing was incomplete.

Profiled with immunoSEQ multiplex PCR; TCRdb holds only in-frame clones, not every one. The sample shows fewer than 200,000 clones, about 68% of them seen only once. The specimen sequenced was memory CD4+ T cells sorted from blood. Indicated subset: CD45RA-negative fraction. V gene TRBV7-8 combines with J gene TRBJ2-2; TRBD2 might be the D (5 bases). The source of this sequence is a man in his thirties or forties in good health. The CDR3 here is CASSHVPSFNAGELFF. In nucleotides, the CDR3 is TGTGCCAGCAGCCACGTGCCTAGCTTTAATGCCGGGGAGCTGTTTTTT.